This TCR beta chain was recorded in a study of CD8+ T cells in alopecia areata (dated by TCRdb to 2017 to 2018). For the study in its entirety: High-throughput TCRbeta sequencing was used to examine T cell clonal expansion in alopecia areata in both the C3H/HeJ mouse model and human patients. On the human side, TCRbeta sequencing was run on scalp tissue and on sorted CD4+ and CD8+ peripheral blood T cells from healthy controls and from alopecia areata patients with either patchy or totalis/universalis disease. Clonality in the scalp was compared among normal scalp (n=4), patchy alopecia areata scalp (n=8), and alopecia totalis/universalis scalp (n=8). RNA was obtained with the PAXgene miRNA kit for fixed scalp, the miRNeasy kit for PBMCs, and the RNeasy kit for mouse skin. TCRbeta CDR3 regions were amplified by immunoSEQ multiplex PCR with 35 Vbeta forward and 13 Jbeta reverse primers. What the work shows at the level of the full study, not this receptor alone: Shared TCR sequences between patients were less evident than in mice, which may be partly attributable to HLA diversity in the patient population. Unlike mouse skin, which is dominated by gammadelta T cells, normal human skin has resident alphabeta T cells that are also sequenced, and this complicates analysis of the scalp TCR repertoire. Lesional scalp, especially in alopecia totalis/universalis, showed higher clonality and more expanded CD8+ clones than normal scalp, suggesting antigenic drive.

Notes on this clone: What antigen it recognizes has not been identified. Per-nucleotide qualities are absent, and no much larger clonotype sits a single base away.

The method behind the library was the immunoSEQ multiplex PCR assay. RNA was extracted from all samples and reverse transcribed into cDNA, which served as template for TCR sequencing. First-strand cDNA was synthesized using SuperScript III with a 2:1 mix of oligo-dT and random hexamers. Amplification bias was assessed with a synthetic immune receptor repertoire, and residual bias was removed computationally. Under the source paper's analysis protocol: Raw reads were preprocessed to remove errors, and CDR3 was defined by IMGT conventions from the conserved cysteine to phenylalanine. Clonality was calculated as 1 minus Shannon entropy normalized by log2 of the number of productive unique TCRs. Whether each scalp clone was CD4 or CD8 was inferred by checking scalp TCRbeta sequences against the CD4 and CD8 repertoires from sorted blood. As stored in TCRdb, this immuneACCESS dataset retains in-frame rearrangements with V and J assigned. A fraction of the clones does not appear; measured against another copy, unresolved V genes explain less than half of the discrepancy, and the remainder lacks a known reason. V, J and clone size derive from that table, while D and trimming were established from the DNA sequence. The table for this sample lists around 82,000 clones; roughly 51% of them were counted only once. Of the sample, under 6.5% falls within the top ten clones.

Peripheral blood and lesional scalp punch biopsies were obtained from patients with alopecia areata. PBMCs were isolated by density centrifugation and stained for CD3, CD4 and CD8, and CD4+ and CD8+ T cells were sorted on a FACSAria. Alopecia areata patients who were not treated were recruited through a multicenter biomarker study. In four to six patients from the biomarker study, blood CD8+ T cells were sorted further into NKG2D-low and NKG2D-high fractions. V is shortened by 7 bases, J by 0 bases, and the region joining them spans 13 bases. The CDR3, from cysteine to phenylalanine, totals 14 residues. Only the CDR3 region is kept as DNA, spanning 42 bases read in frame from base 1.

The receptor was derived from a human donor with alopecia areata. Sequencing used NKG2D-high CD8+ T cells sorted from blood. Read against the paper, the sample's cell subset or site label means: sorted CD8+ NKG2D-high blood T cells. The rearrangement combines TRBV23-1 with TRBJ2-7; a weak D assignment points to TRBD2 (6 bases agree). TRBV23-1 qualifies as an ORF whose function is uncertain. CDR3 protein: CASISAGASYEQYF. The nucleotide sequence is given as TGCGCCAGCATATCAGCGGGCGCCTCCTACGAGCAGTACTTC.